This T cell receptor beta chain was observed in a study of CD8+ T cells in alopecia areata. Once RNA had been extracted, it was reverse transcribed into cDNA to act as the sequencing template. Clones were sequenced by immunoSEQ multiplex PCR, and TCRdb holds only the in-frame ones, with some missing. The data show 150,000 to 190,000 clones, more than 45% seen once. The V gene's germline CDR1 is MNHEY and CDR2 SVGAGI. CDR3 size: 16 residues. The trim removed 0 bases at V and 3 bases at J, leaving 6 bases unmatched. Source: CD8+ T cells sorted from blood, taken at week 0. V usage is TRBV6-5 and J usage is TRBJ2-7; 9 bases line up with TRBD1. The TCR was taken from a human donor with alopecia areata. CDR3 nucleotide sequence: TGTGCCAGCAGTTACTCCCGGGACAGGGCCCTCTACGAGCAGTACTTC. This translates into CASSYSRDRALYEQYF.